This T cell receptor beta chain appears in the sequencing data of a study of blood T cell repertoires in COVID-19. Looking at the study overall: The United States, Italy and Spain were the sources of the acute and convalescent COVID-19 samples. Nucleic acid was either cDNA or gDNA, and it came from T cells, B-cell-depleted T cells, or PBMCs.

V was cut by 0 bases and J by 7 bases, with 34 bases left in between. The CDR3 sequence is 21 residues long. CDR1 is GTSNPN, CDR2 SVGIG, per germline (reference sequence). Source study methods: Amplification with reference gene primers provided the estimates of nucleated cell counts. Only in-frame clones appear in the TCRdb table, and some are missing; sequencing was by immunoSEQ multiplex PCR. V and J calls and clone size are given by that table; D and trimming were obtained from the DNA. This table holds over 100,000 clones, around 87% found once. The clonotype was recovered from a man between 50 and 59 years old with active COVID-19. V gene TRBV30 combines with J gene TRBJ1-5; unclear D gene. Sequencing was carried out using peripheral blood. The CDR3 DNA follows: TGTGCCTGGAGTGTACGGAACGTTGGGCCCCCCTCGGCTACCGCGAGACAGCCCCAGCATTTT. It encodes CAWSVRNVGPPSATARQPQHF.